The TCR beta chain under discussion was sequenced for a study of shared clonotypes between healthy human individuals. On the study more broadly: There were three CD4 naive, three CD4 memory, two CD8 naive and one CD8 memory plates per donor.

This CDR3 has 15 amino acids. Germline CDR1 reads SGHAT; CDR2 reads FQNNGV. V shed 5 bases and J 2 bases; nucleotides not matched to a gene: 3. The protocol was immunoSEQ multiplex PCR, while the TCRdb copy is restricted to in-frame clones and leaves out a portion. The sample has millions of clones, 95% seen once; the top ten hold approximately 0.13%. Material for sequencing was naive CD4+ T cells sorted from blood. Subset described: CD45RA+ positively selected. The source of this sequence is a man between 18 and 35 years old in good health. The chain couples TRBV11-2 to TRBJ2-3; 11 nucleotides agree with TRBD2. The CDR3 protein is CASSRSGGATDTQYF. The CDR3 DNA reads as TGTGCCAGCAGCCGTAGCGGGGGGGCCACAGATACGCAGTATTTT. Combining the CDR3 with reference TRBV11-2 and TRBJ2-3 gives the whole variable domain EAGVAQSPRYKIIEKRQSVAFWCNPISGHATLYWYQQILGQGPKLLIQFQNNGVVDDSQLPKDRFSAERLKGVDSTLKIQPAKLEDSAVYLCASSRSGGATDTQYFGPGTRLTVL.